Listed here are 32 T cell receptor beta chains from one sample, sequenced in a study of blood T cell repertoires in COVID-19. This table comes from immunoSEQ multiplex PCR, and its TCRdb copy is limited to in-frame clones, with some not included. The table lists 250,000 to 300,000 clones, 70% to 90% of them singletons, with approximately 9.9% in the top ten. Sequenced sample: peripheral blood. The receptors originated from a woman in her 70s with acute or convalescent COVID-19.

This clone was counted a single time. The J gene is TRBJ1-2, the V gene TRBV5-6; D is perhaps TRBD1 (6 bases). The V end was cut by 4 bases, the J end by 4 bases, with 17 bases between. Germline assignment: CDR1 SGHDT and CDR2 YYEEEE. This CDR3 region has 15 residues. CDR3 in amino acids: CASSGGRAGVYGYTF. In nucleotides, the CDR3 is TGTGCCAGCAGCGGGGGCCGGGCGGGGGTCTATGGCTACACCTTC. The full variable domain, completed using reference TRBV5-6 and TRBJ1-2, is DAGVTQSPTHLIKTRGQQVTLRCSPKSGHDTVSWYQQALGQGPQFIFQYYEEEERQRGNFPDRFSGHQFPNYSSELNVNALLLGDSALYLCASSGGRAGVYGYTFGSGTRLTVV.

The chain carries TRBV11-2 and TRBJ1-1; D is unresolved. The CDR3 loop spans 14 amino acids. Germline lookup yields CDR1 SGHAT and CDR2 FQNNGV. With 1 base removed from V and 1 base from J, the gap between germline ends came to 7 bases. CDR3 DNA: TGTGCCAGCAGCTTAGGGCAACAGAACACTGAAGCTTTCTTT. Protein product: CASSLGQQNTEAFF.

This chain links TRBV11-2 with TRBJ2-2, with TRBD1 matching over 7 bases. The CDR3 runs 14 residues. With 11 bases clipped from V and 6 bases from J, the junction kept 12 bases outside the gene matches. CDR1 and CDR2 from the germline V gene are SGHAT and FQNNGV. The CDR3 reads CAGDPGQRSGELFF. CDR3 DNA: TGTGCCGGCGATCCGGGACAGAGGTCCGGGGAGCTGTTTTTT.

The CDR3 sequence is CASSPTGGNSGANVLTF. DNA for the CDR3: TGTGCCAGCTCACCAACGGGGGGGAACTCTGGGGCCAACGTCCTGACTTTC. This chain joins TRBV18 and TRBJ2-6, with 8 bases aligning to TRBD2. This CDR3 is built from 17 residues. Germline V gives CDR1 KGHSH, CDR2 LQKENI. V was pared by 2 bases and J by 0 bases, with 3 bases of the junction left unmatched.

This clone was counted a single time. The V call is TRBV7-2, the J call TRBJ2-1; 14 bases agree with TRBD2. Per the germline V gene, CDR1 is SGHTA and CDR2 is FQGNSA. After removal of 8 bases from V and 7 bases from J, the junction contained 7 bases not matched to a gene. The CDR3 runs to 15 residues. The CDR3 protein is CASQIGTSGGNEQFF. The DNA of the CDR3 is TGTGCCAGCCAGATAGGGACTAGCGGGGGAAATGAGCAGTTCTTC.

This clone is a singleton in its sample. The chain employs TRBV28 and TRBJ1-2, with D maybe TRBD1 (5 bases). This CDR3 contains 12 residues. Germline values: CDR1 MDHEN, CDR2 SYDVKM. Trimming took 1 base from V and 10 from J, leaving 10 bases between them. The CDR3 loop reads CASSLYQGVYTF. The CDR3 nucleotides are TGTGCCAGCAGTTTATACCAGGGCGTCTACACCTTC.

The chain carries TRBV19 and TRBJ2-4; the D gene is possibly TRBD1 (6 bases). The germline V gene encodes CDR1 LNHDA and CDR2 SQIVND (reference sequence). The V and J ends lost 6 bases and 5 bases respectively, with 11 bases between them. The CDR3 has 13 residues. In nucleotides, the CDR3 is TGTGCCAGTAGGCGACAGGTAGAAAACATTCAGTACTTC. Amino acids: CASRRQVENIQYF.

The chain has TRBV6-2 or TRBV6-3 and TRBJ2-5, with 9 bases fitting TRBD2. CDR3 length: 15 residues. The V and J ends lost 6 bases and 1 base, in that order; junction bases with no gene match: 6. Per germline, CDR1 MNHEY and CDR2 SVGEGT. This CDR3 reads CASSISGGRQETQYF. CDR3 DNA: TGTGCCAGCAGCATTAGCGGGGGACGCCAAGAGACCCAGTACTTC.

DNA for the CDR3: TGTGCCAGCAGCTTAAACCCAGATCCTAACTATGGCTACACCTTC. It codes for CASSLNPDPNYGYTF. The chain links TRBV5-5 to TRBJ1-2; D gene unclear. With 2 bases removed from V and 0 bases from J, the gap between germline ends came to 11 bases. In germline, CDR1 is SGHKS, CDR2 YYEKEE (reference sequence). This CDR3 has 15 residues.

The CDR3 here is CSASHRDGADTQYF. CDR3 nucleotide sequence: TGCAGTGCTAGTCACAGGGACGGGGCAGATACGCAGTATTTT. The chain combines TRBV20-1 with TRBJ2-3, with D possibly matching TRBD1 (6 bases). V lost 3 bases to trimming and J lost 4 bases, with 14 bases between them. This CDR3 spans 14 amino acids. Germline V gene lookup returns CDR1 DFQATT and CDR2 SNEGSKA (reference sequence).

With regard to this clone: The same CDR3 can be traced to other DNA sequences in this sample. The CDR3 nucleotides read TGTGCCAGCAGCCAAGTGAGTGGAAACACCATATATTTT. Encoded protein: CASSQVSGNTIYF. This sequence joins TRBV3-1 (or the pseudogene TRBV3-2) and TRBJ1-3; D gene ambiguous. V lost 1 base, J lost 3 bases, and 4 bases lay in between. The CDR3 is made up of 13 amino acids. Per germline, CDR1 LGHDT and CDR2 YNNKEL (reference sequence).

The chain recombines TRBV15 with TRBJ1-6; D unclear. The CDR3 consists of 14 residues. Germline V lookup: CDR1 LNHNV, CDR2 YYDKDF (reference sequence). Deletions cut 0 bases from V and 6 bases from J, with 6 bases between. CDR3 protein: CATSREASNSPLHF. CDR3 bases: TGTGCCACCAGCAGAGAAGCTTCTAATTCACCCCTCCACTTT.

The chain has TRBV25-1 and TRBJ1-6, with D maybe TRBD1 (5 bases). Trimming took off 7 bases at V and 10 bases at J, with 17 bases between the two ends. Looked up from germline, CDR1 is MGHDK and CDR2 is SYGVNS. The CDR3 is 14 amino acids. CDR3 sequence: CASTASGVQSPLHF. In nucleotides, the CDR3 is TGTGCCAGCACCGCCTCGGGGGTTCAGTCACCCCTCCACTTT.

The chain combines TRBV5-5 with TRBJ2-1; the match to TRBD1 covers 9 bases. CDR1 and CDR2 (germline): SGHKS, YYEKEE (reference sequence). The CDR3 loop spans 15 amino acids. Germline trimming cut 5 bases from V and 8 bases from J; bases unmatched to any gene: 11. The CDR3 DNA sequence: TGTGCCAGCAGTCCGAAACAGGGGGCTGGGTATGAGCAGTTCTTC. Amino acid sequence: CASSPKQGAGYEQFF.

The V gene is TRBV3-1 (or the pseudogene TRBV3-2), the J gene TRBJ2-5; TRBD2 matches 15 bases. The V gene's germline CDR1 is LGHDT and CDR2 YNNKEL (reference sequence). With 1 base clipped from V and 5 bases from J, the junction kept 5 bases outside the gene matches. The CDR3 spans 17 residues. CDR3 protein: CASSQVGTSGGLETQYF. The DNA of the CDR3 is TGTGCCAGCAGCCAAGTCGGGACTAGCGGGGGGTTGGAGACCCAGTACTTC.

The CDR3 here is CSAGPGGGYTF. The CDR3 coding sequence is TGCAGTGCTGGACCAGGGGGCGGCTACACCTTC. The V and J genes are TRBV20-1 and TRBJ1-2; 8 nucleotides line up with TRBD1. This CDR3 contains 11 residues. V lost 5 bases and J lost 8; bases outside the gene matches: 4. Germline V gene sequence: CDR1 DFQATT, CDR2 SNEGSKA (reference sequence).

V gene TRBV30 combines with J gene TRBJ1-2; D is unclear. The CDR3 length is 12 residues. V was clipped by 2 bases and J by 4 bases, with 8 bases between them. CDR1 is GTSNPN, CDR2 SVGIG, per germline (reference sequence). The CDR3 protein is CAWSIQAYGYTF. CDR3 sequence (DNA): TGTGCCTGGAGTATCCAGGCCTATGGCTACACCTTC.

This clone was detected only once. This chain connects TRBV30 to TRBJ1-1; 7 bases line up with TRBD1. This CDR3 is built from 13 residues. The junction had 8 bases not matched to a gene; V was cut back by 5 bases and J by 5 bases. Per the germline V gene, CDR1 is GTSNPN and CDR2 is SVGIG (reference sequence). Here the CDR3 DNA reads TGTGCCTGGCGAGGGGACAGAGGGACTGAAGCTTTCTTT. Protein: CAWRGDRGTEAFF. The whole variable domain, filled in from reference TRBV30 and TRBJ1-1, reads SQTIHQWPATLVQPVGSPLSLECTVEGTSNPNLYWYRQAAGRGLQLLFYSVGIGQISSEVPQNLSASRPQDRQFILSSKKLLLSDSGFYLCAWRGDRGTEAFFGQGTRLTVV.

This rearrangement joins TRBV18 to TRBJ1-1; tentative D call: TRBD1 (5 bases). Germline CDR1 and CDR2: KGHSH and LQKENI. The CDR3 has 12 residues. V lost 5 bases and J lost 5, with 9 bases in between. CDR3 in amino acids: CASSLGDTEAFF. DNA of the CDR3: TGTGCCAGCTCATTAGGGGATACTGAAGCTTTCTTT. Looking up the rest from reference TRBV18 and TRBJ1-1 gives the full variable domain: NAGVMQNPRHLVRRRGQEARLRCSPMKGHSHVYWYRQLPEEGLKFMVYLQKENIIDESGMPKERFSAEFPKEGPSILRIQQVVRGDSAAYFCASSLGDTEAFFGQGTRLTVV.

The CDR3 protein is CASSLGLPGVDTEAFF. The CDR3 bases are TGTGCCAGCAGTTTAGGGCTCCCCGGGGTGGATACTGAAGCTTTCTTT. The chain links TRBV27 to TRBJ1-1; D gene unclear. The V gene lost 2 bases and the J gene lost 5 bases, with 18 bases spanning the gap. The CDR3 runs to 16 residues. Looked up from germline, CDR1 is MNHEY and CDR2 is SMNVEV (reference sequence).

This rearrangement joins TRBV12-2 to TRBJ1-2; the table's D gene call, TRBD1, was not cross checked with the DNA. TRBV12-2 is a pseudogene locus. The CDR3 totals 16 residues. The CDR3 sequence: CASRWSSRGHGYGYTF. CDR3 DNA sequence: TGTGCAAGTCGCTGGAGTTCCAGGGGGCATGGCTATGGCTACACCTTC.

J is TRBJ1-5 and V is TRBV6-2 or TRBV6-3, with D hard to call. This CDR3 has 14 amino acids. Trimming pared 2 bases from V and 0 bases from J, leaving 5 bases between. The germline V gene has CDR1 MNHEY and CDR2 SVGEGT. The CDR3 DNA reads TGTGCCAGCAGTTACCGTCTTAGCAATCAGCCCCAGCATTTT. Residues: CASSYRLSNQPQHF.

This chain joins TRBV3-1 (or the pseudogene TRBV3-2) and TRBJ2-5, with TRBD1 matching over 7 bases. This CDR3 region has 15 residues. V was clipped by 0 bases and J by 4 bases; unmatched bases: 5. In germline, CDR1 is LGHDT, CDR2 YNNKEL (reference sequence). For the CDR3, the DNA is TGTGCCAGCAGCCAAGAATTAGGGGGCACAGAGACCCAGTACTTC. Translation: CASSQELGGTETQYF.

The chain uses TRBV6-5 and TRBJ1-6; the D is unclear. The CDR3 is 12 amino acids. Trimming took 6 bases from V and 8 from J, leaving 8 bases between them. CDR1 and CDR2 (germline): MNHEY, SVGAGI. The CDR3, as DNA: TGTGCCAGCAGCGACGGGGATTCACCCCTCCACTTT. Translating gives CASSDGDSPLHF.

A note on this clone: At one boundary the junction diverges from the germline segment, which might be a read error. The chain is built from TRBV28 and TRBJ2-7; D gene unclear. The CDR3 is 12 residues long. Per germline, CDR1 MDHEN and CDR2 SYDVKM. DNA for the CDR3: TGTGCCAGCACCCTTACAGAAGGTCCCCCCCTATTC. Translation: CASTLTEGPPLF. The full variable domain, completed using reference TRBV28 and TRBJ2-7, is DVKVTQSSRYLVKRTGEKVFLECVQDMDHENMFWYRQDPGLGLRLIYFSYDVKMKEKGDIPEGYSVSREKKERFSLILESASTNQTSMYLCASTLTEGPPLFGPGTRLTVT.

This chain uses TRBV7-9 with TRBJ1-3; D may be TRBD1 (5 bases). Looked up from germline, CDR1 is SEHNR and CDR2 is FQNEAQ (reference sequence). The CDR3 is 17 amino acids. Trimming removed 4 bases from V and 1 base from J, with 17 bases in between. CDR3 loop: CASSSLGLFPSGNTIYF. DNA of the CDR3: TGTGCCAGCAGCTCCCTGGGACTTTTCCCTTCTGGAAACACCATATATTTT.

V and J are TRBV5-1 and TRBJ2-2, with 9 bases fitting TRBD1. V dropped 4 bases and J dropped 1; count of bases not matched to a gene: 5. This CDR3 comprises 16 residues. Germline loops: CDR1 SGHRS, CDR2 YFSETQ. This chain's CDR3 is CASSDPTGGNTGELFF. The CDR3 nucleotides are TGCGCCAGCAGCGACCCGACAGGGGGGAACACCGGGGAGCTGTTTTTT.

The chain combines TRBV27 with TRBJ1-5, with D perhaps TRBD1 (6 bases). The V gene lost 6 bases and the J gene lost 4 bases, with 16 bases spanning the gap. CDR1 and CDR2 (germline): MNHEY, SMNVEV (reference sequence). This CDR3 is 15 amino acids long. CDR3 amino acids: CASSRAGTSNQPQHF. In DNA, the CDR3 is TGTGCCAGCAGCCGAGCCGGGACATCAAATCAGCCCCAGCATTTT.

CDR3 nucleotides: TGCGCCAGCAGCTCCCCGACTAGCGGCTACACAGATACGCAGTATTTT. It translates to CASSSPTSGYTDTQYF. J is TRBJ2-3 and V is TRBV5-1; TRBD2 aligns across 9 bases. The germline V gene has CDR1 SGHRS and CDR2 YFSETQ. CDR3 length: 16 residues. V shed 3 bases, J shed 2 bases, and the junction held 7 bases outside the gene matches.

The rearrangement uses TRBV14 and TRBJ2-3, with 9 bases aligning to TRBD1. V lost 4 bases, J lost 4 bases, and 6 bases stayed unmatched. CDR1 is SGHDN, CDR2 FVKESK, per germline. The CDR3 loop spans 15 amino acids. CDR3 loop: CASSRGQGRADTQYF. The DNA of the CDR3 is TGTGCCAGCAGCCGGGGACAGGGTAGGGCAGATACGCAGTATTTT.

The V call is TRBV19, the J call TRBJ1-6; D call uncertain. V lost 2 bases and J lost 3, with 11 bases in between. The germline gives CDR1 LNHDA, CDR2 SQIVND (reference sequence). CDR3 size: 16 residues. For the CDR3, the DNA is TGTGCCAGTAGTATACAGGATAAGGTCTATAATTCACCCCTCCACTTT. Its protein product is CASSIQDKVYNSPLHF. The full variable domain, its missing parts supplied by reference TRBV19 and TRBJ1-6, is DGGITQSPKYLFRKEGQNVTLSCEQNLNHDAMYWYRQDPGQGLRLIYYSQIVNDFQKGDIAEGYSVSREKKESFPLTVTSAQKNPTAFYLCASSIQDKVYNSPLHFGNGTRLTVT.

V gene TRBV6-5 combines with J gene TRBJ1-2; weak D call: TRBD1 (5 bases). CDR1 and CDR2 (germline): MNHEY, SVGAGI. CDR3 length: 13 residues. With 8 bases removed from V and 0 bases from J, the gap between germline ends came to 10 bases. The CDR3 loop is CASAPTANYGYTF. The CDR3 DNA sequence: TGTGCCAGCGCTCCGACAGCTAACTATGGCTACACCTTC.